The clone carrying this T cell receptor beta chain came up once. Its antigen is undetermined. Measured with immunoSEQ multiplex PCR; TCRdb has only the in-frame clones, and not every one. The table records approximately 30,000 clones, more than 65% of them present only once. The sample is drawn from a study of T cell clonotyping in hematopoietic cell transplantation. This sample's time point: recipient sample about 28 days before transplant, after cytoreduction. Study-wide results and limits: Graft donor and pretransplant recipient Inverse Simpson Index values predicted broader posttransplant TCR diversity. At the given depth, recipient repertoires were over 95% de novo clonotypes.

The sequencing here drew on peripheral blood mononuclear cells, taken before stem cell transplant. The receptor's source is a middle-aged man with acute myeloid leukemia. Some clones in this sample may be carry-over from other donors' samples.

The CDR3 nucleotides read TGCAGCGTTCACCGGGACAGGGCGGATGGCTACACCTTC. Its protein is CSVHRDRADGYTF. The chain recombines TRBV29-1 with TRBJ1-2; 9 positions agree with TRBD1. The CDR3 loop spans 13 amino acids. Per germline, CDR1 SQVTM and CDR2 ANQGSEA. V gave up 5 bases and J gave up 6 bases; unmatched junction bases: 7.